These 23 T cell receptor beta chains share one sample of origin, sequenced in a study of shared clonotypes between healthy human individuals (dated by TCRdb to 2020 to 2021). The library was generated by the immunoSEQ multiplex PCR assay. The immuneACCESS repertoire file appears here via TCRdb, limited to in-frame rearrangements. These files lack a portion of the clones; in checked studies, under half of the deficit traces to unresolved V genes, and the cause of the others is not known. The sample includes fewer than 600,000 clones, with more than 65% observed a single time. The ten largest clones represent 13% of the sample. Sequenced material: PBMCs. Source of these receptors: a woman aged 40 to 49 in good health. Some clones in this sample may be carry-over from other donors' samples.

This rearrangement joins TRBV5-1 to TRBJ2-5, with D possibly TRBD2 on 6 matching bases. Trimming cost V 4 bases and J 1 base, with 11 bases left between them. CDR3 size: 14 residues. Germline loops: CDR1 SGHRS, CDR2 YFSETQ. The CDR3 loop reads CASSPSTSQETQYF. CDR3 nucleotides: TGCGCCAGCAGCCCTTCGACTAGCCAAGAGACCCAGTACTTC.

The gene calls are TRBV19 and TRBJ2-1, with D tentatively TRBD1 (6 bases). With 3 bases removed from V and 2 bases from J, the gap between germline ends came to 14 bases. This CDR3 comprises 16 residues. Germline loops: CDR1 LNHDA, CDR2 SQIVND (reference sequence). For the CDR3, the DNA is TGTGCCAGTAGTATTCAGGGGAGTCGCCCCTACAATGAGCAGTTCTTC. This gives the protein CASSIQGSRPYNEQFF.

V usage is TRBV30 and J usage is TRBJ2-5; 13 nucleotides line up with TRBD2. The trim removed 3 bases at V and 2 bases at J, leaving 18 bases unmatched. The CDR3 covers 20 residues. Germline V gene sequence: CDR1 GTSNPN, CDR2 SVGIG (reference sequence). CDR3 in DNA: TGTGCCTGGAGAGGCGCCAGTGGACTAGCGGGAGAAAACTATCAAGAGACCCAGTACTTC. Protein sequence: CAWRGASGLAGENYQETQYF. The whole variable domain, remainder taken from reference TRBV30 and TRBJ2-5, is SQTIHQWPATLVQPVGSPLSLECTVEGTSNPNLYWYRQAAGRGLQLLFYSVGIGQISSEVPQNLSASRPQDRQFILSSKKLLLSDSGFYLCAWRGASGLAGENYQETQYFGPGTRLLVL.

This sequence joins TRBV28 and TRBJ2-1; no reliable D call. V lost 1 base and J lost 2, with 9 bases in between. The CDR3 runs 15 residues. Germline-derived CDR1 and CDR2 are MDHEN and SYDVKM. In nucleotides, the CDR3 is TGTGCCAGCAGTTTATCGGGCCGCACCTACAATGAGCAGTTCTTC. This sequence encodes CASSLSGRTYNEQFF.

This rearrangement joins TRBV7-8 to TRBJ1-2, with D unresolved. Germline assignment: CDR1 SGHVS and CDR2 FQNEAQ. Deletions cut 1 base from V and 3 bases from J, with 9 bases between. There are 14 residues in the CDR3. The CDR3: CASSLVRGDYGYTF. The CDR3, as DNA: TGTGCCAGCAGCTTAGTACGGGGAGACTATGGCTACACCTTC.

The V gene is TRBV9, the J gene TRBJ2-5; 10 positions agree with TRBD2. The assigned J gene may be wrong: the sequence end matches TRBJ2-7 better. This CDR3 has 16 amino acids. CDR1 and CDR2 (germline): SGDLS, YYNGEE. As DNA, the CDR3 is TGTGCCAGCAGCGTAGGAACTAGCGGGATATACTACGAGCAGTACTTC. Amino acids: CASSVGTSGIYYEQYF.

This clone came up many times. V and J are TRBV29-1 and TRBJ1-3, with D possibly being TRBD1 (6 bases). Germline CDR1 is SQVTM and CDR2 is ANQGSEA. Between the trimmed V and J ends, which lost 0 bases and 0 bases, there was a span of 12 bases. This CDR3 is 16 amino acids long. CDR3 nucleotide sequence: TGCAGCGTTGAAGATCCAAACAGGGTCTCTGGAAACACCATATATTTT. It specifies CSVEDPNRVSGNTIYF.

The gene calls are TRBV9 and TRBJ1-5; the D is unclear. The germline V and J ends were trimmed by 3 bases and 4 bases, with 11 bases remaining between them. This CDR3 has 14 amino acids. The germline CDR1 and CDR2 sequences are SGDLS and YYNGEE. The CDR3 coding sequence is TGTGCCAGCAGCGGACGGACGGATAATCAGCCCCAGCATTTT. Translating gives CASSGRTDNQPQHF.

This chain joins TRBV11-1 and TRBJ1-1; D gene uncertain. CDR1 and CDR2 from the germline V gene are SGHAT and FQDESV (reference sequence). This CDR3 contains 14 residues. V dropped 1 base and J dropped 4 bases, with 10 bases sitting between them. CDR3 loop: CASSLGGLSTEAFF. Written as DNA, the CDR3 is TGTGCCAGCAGCTTAGGGGGTTTGAGCACTGAAGCTTTCTTT.

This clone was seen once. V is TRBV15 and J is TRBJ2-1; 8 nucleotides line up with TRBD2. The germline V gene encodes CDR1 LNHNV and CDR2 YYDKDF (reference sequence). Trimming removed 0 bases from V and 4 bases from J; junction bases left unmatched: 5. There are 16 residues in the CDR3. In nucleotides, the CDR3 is TGTGCCACCAGCAGAGATCAAGCGGGAGCATACAATGAGCAGTTCTTC. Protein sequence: CATSRDQAGAYNEQFF.

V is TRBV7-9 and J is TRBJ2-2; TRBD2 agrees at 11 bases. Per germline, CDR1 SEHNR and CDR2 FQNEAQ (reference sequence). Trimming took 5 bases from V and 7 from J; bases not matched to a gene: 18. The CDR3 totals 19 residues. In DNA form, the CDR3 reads TGTGCCAGCAGCCCCGATCCAAGCTTCGGACTAGCGGGTAGCGGGGAGCTGTTTTTT. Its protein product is CASSPDPSFGLAGSGELFF.

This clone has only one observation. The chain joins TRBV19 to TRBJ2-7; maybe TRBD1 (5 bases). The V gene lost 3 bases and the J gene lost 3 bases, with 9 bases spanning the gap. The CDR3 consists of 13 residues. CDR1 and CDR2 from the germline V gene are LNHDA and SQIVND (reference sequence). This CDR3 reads CASSIQGSYEQYF. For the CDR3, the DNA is TGTGCCAGTAGTATTCAGGGAAGCTACGAGCAGTACTTC.

The CDR3 region has the DNA TGTGCCAGCAGCTATATCAGGACAGGAGGCGGAGAGAATCAGCCCCAGCATTTT. Translating gives CASSYIRTGGGENQPQHF. This chain uses TRBV7-2 with TRBJ1-5, with TRBD1 identical over 7 bases. The CDR3 is 18 amino acids. J was trimmed by 4 bases and V by 4 bases; bases with no gene match: 16. The germline gives CDR1 SGHTA, CDR2 FQGNSA.

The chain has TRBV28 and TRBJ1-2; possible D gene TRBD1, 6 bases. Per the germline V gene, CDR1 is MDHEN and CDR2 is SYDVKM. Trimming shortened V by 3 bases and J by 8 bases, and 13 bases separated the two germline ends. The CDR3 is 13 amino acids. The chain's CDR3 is CASSFPSRGGYTF. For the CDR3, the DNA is TGTGCCAGCAGTTTCCCATCCAGGGGCGGCTACACCTTC.

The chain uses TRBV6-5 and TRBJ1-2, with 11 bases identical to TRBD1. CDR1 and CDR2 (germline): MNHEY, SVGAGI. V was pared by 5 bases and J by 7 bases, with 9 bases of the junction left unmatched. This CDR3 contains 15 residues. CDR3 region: CASSRPSGQGGGYTF. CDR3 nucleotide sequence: TGTGCCAGCAGTCGACCCTCGGGACAGGGGGGTGGCTACACCTTC.

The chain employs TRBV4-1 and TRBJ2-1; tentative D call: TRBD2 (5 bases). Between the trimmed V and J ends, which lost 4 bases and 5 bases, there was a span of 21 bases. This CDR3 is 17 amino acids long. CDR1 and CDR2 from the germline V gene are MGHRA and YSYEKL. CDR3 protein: CASSPPFKGGLDNEQFF. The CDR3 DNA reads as TGCGCCAGCAGCCCCCCCTTCAAAGGCGGACTCGACAATGAGCAGTTCTTC.

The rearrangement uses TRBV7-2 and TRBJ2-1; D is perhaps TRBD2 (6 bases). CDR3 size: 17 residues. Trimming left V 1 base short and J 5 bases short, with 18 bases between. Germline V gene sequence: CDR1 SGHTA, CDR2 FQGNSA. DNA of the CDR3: TGTGCCAGCAGCTTAGTTCTAATGGGCGGGAACAACAATGAGCAGTTCTTC. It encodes CASSLVLMGGNNNEQFF.

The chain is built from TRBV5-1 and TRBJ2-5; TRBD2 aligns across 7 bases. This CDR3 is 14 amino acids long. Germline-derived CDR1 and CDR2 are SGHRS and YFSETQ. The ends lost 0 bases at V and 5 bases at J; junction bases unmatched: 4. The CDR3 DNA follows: TGCGCCAGCAGCTTGGGGCGGGAGTGGGAGACCCAGTACTTC. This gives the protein CASSLGREWETQYF.

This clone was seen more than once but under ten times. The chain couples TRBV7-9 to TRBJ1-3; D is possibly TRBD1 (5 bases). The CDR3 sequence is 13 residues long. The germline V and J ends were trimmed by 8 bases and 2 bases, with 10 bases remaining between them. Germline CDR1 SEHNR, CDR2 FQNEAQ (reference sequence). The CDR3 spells CASDRGAGNTIYF. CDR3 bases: TGTGCCAGCGACCGAGGGGCTGGAAACACCATATATTTT.

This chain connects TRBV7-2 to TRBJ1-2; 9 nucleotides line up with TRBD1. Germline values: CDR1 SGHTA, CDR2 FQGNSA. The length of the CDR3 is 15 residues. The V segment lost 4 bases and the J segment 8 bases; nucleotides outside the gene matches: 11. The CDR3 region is CASSSAPGQGTGYTF. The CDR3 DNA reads TGTGCCAGCAGCTCGGCGCCGGGACAGGGAACCGGCTACACCTTC.

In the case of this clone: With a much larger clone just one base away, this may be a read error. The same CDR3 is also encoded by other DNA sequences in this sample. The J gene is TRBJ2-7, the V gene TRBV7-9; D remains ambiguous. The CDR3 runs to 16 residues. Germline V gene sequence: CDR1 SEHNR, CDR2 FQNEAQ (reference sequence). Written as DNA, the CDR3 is TGTGCTAGCAGCTTAGGCGCTGGGTTCGGCTCCTACGAGCAGTACTTC. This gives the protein CASSLGAGFGSYEQYF.

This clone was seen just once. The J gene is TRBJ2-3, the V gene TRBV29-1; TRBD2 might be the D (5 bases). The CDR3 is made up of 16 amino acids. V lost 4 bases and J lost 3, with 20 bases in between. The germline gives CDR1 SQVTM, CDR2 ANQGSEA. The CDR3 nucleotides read TGCAGCGTTGTAGGGCGCAGAGGGTTGTCTACAGATACGCAGTATTTT. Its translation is CSVVGRRGLSTDTQYF.

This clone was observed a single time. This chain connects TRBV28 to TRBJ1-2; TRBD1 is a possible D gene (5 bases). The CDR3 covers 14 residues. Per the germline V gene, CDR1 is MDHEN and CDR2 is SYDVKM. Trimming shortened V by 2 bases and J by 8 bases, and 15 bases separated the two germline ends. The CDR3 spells CASSLRRGTQGYTF. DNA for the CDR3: TGTGCCAGCAGTTTAAGACGGGGGACGCAAGGCTACACCTTC.